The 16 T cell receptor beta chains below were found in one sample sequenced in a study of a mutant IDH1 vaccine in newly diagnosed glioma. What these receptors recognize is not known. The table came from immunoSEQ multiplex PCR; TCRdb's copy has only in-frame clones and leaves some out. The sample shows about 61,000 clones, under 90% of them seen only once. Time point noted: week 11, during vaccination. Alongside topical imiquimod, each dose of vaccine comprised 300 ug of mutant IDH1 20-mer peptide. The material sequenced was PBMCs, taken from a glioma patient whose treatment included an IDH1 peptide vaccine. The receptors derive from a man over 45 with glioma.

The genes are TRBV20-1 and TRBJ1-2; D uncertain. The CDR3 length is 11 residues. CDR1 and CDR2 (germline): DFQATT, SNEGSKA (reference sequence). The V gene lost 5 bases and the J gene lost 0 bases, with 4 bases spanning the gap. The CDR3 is CSALTNYGYTF. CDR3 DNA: TGCAGTGCTCTAACTAACTATGGCTACACCTTC.

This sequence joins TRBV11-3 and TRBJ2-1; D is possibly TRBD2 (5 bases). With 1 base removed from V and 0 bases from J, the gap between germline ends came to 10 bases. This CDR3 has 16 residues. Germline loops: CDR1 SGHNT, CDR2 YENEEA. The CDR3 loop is CASSLAGTSSYNEQFF. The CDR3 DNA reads TGTGCCAGCAGCTTAGCTGGAACTAGCTCCTACAATGAGCAGTTCTTC.

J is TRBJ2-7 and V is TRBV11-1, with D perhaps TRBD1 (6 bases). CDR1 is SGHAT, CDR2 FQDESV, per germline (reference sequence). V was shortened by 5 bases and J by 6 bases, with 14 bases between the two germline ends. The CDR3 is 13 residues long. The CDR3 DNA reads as TGTGCCAGCAGCCGCACAGGGCGAGGCGAGCAGTACTTC. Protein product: CASSRTGRGEQYF.

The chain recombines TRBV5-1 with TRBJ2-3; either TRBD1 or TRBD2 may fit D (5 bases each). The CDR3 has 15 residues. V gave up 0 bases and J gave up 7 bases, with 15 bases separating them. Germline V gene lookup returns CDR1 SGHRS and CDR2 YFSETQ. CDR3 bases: TGCGCCAGCAGCTTGGCGGGGACGGACCTCAATACGCAGTATTTT. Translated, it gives CASSLAGTDLNTQYF.

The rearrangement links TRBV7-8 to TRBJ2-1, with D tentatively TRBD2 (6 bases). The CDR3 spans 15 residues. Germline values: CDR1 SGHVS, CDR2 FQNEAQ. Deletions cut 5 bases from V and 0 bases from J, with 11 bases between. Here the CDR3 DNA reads TGTGCCAGCAGCGAGACTAGGTCCTCCTACAATGAGCAGTTCTTC. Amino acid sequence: CASSETRSSYNEQFF.

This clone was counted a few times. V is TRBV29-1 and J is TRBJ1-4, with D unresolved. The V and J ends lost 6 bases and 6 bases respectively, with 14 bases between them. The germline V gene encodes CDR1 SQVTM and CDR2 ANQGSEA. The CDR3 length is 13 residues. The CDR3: CSVFRVGDEKLFF. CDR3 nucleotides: TGCAGCGTCTTTCGGGTTGGGGATGAAAAACTGTTTTTT. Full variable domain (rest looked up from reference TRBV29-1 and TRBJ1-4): SAVISQKPSRDICQRGTSLTIQCQVDSQVTMMFWYRQQPGQSLTLIATANQGSEATYESGFVIDKFPISRPNLTFSTLTVSNMSPEDSSIYLCSVFRVGDEKLFFGSGTQLSVL.

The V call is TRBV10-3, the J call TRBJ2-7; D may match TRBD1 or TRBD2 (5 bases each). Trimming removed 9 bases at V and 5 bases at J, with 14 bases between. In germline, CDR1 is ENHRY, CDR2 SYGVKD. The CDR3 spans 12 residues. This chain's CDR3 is CAMRGSGNEQYF. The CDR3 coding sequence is TGTGCCATGAGGGGATCAGGAAACGAGCAGTACTTC.

The CDR3 DNA follows: TGCGCCAGCAGTGGAGGACTAGCGGGAGACATCTACGAGCAGTACTTC. Encoded protein: CASSGGLAGDIYEQYF. The chain uses TRBV5-1 and TRBJ2-7; 13 bases map to TRBD2. The CDR3 is 16 residues long. Germline V gene lookup returns CDR1 SGHRS and CDR2 YFSETQ. The V gene end was trimmed by 5 bases and the J gene end by 3 bases; junction bases not matched to a gene: 8.

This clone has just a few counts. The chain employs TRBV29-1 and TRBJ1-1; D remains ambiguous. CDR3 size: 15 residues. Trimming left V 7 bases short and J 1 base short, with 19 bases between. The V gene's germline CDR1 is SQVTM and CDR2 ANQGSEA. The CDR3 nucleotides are TGCAGCGGGAGAGGCCTAGATGGACCGAACACTGAAGCTTTCTTT. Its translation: CSGRGLDGPNTEAFF.

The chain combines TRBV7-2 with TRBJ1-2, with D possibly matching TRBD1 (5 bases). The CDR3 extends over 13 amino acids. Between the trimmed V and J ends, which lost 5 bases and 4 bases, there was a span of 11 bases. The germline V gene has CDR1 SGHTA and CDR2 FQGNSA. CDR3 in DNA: TGTGCCAGCAGCCCCAGGGAAACCTATGGCTACACCTTC. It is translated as CASSPRETYGYTF.

The CDR3 DNA reads TGTGCCAGCTCAAACGCAGGGGCTCGGAATGGCTACACCTTC. It encodes CASSNAGARNGYTF. V and J are TRBV6-5 and TRBJ1-2; maybe TRBD1 (6 bases). Trimming stripped 8 bases from V and 6 bases from J, with 19 bases between. Per the germline V gene, CDR1 is MNHEY and CDR2 is SVGAGI. This CDR3 spans 14 amino acids.

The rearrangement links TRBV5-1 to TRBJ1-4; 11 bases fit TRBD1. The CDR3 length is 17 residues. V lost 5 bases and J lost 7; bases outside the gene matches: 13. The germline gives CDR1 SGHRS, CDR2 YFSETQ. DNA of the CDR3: TGCGCCAGCAGGGAGGGGGACAGGGGGAGTATGGCTGAAAAACTGTTTTTT. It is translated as CASREGDRGSMAEKLFF. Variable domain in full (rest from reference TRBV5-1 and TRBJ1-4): KAGVTQTPRYLIKTRGQQVTLSCSPISGHRSVSWYQQTPGQGLQFLFEYFSETQRNKGNFPGRFSGRQFSNSRSEMNVSTLELGDSALYLCASREGDRGSMAEKLFFGSGTQLSVL.

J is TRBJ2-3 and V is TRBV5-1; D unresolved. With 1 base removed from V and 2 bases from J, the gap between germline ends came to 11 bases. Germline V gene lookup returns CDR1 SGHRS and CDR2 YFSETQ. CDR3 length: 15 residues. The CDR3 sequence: CASSLSRKNTDTQYF. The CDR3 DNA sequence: TGCGCCAGCAGCTTGTCCAGGAAGAACACAGATACGCAGTATTTT.

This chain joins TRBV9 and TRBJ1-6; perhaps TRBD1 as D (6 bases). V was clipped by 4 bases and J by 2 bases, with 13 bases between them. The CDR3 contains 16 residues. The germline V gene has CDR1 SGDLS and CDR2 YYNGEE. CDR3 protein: CASSTGAGTYNSPLHF. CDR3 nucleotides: TGTGCCAGCAGCACGGGGGCAGGGACCTATAATTCACCCCTCCACTTT.

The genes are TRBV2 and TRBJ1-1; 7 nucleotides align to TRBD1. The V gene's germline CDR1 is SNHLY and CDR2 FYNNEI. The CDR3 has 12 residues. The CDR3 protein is CGKTGMGTEAFF. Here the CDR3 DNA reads TGTGGCAAGACAGGGATGGGGACTGAAGCTTTCTTT.

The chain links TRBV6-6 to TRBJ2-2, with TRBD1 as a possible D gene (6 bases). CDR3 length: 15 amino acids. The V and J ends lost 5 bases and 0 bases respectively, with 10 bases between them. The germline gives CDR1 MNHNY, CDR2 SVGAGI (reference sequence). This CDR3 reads CASSPGHSNTGELFF. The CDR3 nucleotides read TGTGCCAGCAGTCCGGGACACTCGAACACCGGGGAGCTGTTTTTT.